This paragraph covers one TCR beta chain sequence. At one end the junction does not follow the germline gene, possibly because of a read error. The data were taken from a study of blood T cells in healthy people across ages. Every donor contributed approximately 10 milliliters of peripheral blood by blood draw. Samples each had at least 6 micrograms of total RNA extracted. Together with a sample-barcoded 5' primer, a J-beta primer mix was included in a second PCR lasting roughly 6 to 12 cycles. Each cDNA molecule, via a template-switch adaptor with 12 random nucleotides, was tagged. A minimum of 2.5 million CDR3-containing paired-end reads was obtained for each sample. In TCRdb, the 5' RACE reads were re-called with MiXCR into one record per CDR3 protein. The data contain about 680,000 distinct CDR3 sequences, 45% to 50% of them seen just once; the ten biggest clones take up about a third. The CDR3 loop spans 15 amino acids.

The chain is built from TRBV12-3 or TRBV12-4 and TRBJ1-2; D ambiguous. The clonotype originates from a woman in her sixties in good health. Source material: blood. The CDR3 DNA reads TGTGCCAGCAGTCCCATGGAAGGGATGGGCTATGGCCACACCTTC. This sequence encodes CASSPMEGMGYGHTF.